This T cell receptor beta chain was identified in a study of blood T cell repertoires in COVID-19 (dated by TCRdb to about 2020). Looking at the study overall: Samples from collaborators originated in the United States, Italy and Spain and spanned both the acute and convalescent phases of COVID-19. Samples came from the ongoing ImmuneRACE study (first 160 participants) plus 1,254 subjects from 6 global collaborators. The sample metadata nearly always contained a de-identified subject ID, COVID-19 status, age in years and sex. Deeply sampled blood TCRbeta repertoires from subjects exposed to, actively infected with, or recovered from COVID-19 were included in the dataset. A freely available public database, intended as a resource for researchers studying the immune response to SARS-CoV-2, is where the repertoires were released. The material from the prospective study consisted of cDNA or gDNA derived from T cells, B-cell-depleted T cells, or PBMCs. HLA class I and class II types, where available, came from metadata supplied by the sample provider rather than from assay-based typing. On the study overall, not on this receptor specifically: The amount of clinical and demographic metadata varied by source and participant and was provided uncurated.

The CDR3 spans 14 residues, from the cysteine through the phenylalanine. Only CDR3 DNA is held: 42 bases, read in frame from base 1. Per the germline V gene (reference sequence), LNHDA is the CDR1 and SQIVND is the CDR2. Trimming at the junction amounts to 3 bases on V and 2 bases on J, and the germline ends lie 11 bases apart. One collaborating source in Seattle enrolled patients while the patients were actively infected and followed the patients over time throughout the course of disease. The collaborating institutions used their own protocols to collect whole blood in K2EDTA tubes. For TCRbeta analysis, collaborators shipped samples in one of three forms: frozen whole blood, isolated PBMCs, or DNA extracted from either of those sample types. TCRbeta CDR3 regions were amplified from genomic DNA by means of the immunoSEQ Assay, a bias-controlled multiplex PCR. Regarding the original processing steps: The number of nucleated cells in each sample was estimated by amplification of reference gene primers within the assay. To quantify the absolute abundance of each unique TCRbeta CDR3 rearrangement, sequence reads were collapsed and filtered. For each sample, productive Simpson clonality was calculated as the square root of Simpson's diversity index over productive rearrangements. Not all clones reach the TCRdb copy of this immuneACCESS table, which keeps in-frame sequences only. Checked studies attribute under half of the gap to unresolved V genes and leave the rest unexplained. The V and J calls and clone size were taken over from that table, and D and trimming were inferred from the DNA. For this sample the table gives about 110,000 clones, of which 76% were detected only once. The ten largest clones capture roughly 6.2% of the sample.

Details on this clone: Its antigen remains undetermined. No base quality information exists; no much larger clone differs at one position.

Sequenced: peripheral blood. The V gene is TRBV19 and the J gene is TRBJ2-7; the D segment could be TRBD1, given 6 matching bases. The source is a man at least 80 years old with COVID-19, enrolled during active disease. The DNA reads as follows: TGTGCCAGTAGTATCCGCAGGGGACCCTACGAGCAGTACTTC. The resulting protein is CASSIRRGPYEQYF.